This T cell receptor beta chain was captured by sequencing in a study of CD4 T cells in relation to SARS-CoV-2 and coronaviruses. The CDR3 is 15 amino acids. Per the germline V gene, CDR1 is SGHRS and CDR2 is YFSETQ. The V segment lost 4 bases and the J segment 4 bases; nucleotides outside the gene matches: 10. Sequencing used immunoSEQ multiplex PCR; TCRdb keeps in-frame clones, though not all of them. The sample yields tens of thousands of clones, approximately 80% seen once. As concerns this clone: Its antigen is currently unknown.

The chain joins TRBV5-1 to TRBJ2-7; 8 positions agree with TRBD1. This receptor was obtained from an adult with COVID-19. Sequenced: naive CD4+ T cells from PBMCs, cultured in vitro. Subset meaning: naive CD4+ T cells isolated by negative enrichment. The CDR3 protein is CASSPGQAEVYEQYF. CDR3 DNA sequence: TGCGCCAGCAGCCCGGGACAGGCTGAGGTTTACGAGCAGTACTTC.